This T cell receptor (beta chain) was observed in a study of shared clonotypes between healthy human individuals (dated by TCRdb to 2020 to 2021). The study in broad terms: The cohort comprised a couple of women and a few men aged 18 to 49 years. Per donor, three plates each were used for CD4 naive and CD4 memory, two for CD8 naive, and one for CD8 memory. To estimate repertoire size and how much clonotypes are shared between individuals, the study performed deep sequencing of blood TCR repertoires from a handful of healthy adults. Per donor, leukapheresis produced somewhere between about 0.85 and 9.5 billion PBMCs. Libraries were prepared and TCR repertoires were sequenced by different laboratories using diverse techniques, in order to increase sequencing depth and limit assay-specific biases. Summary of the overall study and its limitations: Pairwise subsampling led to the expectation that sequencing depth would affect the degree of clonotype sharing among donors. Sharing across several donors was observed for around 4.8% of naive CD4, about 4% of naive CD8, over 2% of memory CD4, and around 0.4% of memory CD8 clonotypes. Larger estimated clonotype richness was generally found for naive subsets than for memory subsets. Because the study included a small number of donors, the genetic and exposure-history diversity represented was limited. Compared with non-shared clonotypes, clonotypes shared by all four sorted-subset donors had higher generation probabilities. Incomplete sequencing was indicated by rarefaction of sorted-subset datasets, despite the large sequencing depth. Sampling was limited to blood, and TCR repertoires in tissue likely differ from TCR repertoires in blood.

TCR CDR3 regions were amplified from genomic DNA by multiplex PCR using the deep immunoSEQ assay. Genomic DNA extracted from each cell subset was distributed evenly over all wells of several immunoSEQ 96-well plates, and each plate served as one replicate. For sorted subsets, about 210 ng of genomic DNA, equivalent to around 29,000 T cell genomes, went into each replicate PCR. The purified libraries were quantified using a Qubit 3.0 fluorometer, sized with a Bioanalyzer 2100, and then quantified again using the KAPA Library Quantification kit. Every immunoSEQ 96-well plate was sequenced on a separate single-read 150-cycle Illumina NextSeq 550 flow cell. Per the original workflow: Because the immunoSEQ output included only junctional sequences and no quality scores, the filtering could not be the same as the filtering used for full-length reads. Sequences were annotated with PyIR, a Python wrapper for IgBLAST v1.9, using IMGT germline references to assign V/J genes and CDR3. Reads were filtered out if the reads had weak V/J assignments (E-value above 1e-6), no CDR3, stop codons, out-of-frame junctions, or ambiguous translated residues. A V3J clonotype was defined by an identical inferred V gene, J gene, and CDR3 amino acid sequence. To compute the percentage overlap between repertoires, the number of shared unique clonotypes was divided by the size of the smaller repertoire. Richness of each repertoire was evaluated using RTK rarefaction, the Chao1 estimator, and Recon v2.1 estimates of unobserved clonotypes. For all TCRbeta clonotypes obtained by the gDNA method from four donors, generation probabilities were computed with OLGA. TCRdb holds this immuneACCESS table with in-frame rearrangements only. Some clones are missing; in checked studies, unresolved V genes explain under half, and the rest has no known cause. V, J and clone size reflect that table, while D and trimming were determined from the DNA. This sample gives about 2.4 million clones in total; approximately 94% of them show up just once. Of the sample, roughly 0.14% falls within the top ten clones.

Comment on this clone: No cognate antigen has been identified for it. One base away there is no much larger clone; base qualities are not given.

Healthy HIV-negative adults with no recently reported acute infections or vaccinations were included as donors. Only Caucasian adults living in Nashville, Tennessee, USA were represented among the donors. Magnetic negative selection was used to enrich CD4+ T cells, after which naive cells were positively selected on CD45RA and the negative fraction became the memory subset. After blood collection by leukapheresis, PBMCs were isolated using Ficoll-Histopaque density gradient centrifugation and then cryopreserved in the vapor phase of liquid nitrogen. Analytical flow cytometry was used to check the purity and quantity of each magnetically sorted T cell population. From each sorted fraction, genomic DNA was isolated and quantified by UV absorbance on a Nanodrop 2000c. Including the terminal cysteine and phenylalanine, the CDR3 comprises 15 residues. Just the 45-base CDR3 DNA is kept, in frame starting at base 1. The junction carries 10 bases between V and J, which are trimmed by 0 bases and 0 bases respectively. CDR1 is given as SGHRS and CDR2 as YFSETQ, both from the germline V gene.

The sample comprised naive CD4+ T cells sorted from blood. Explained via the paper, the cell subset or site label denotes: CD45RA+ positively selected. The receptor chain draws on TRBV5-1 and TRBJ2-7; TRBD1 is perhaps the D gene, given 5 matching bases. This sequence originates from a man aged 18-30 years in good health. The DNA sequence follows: TGCGCCAGCAGCTTGGGGATAGGGGTCTCCTACGAGCAGTACTTC. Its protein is CASSLGIGVSYEQYF. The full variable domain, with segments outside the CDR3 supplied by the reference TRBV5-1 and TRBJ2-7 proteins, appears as KAGVTQTPRYLIKTRGQQVTLSCSPISGHRSVSWYQQTPGQGLQFLFEYFSETQRNKGNFPGRFSGRQFSNSRSEMNVSTLELGDSALYLCASSLGIGVSYEQYFGPGTRLTVT.